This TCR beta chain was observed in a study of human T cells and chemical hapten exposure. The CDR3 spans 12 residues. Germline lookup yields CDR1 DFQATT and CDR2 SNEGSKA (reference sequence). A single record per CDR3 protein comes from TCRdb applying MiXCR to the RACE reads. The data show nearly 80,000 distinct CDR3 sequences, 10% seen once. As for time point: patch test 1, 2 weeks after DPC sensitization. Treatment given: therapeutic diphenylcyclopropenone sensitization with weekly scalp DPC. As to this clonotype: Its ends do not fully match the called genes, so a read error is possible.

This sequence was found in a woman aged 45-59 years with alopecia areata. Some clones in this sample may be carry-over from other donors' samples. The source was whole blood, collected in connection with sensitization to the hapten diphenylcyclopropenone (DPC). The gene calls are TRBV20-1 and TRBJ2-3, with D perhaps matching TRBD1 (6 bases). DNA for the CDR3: TGCTGTGCCCCGGCAGGGGCAGATACGCAGTATTTT. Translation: CCAPAGADTQYF.